These 11 T cell receptor beta chains share one sample of origin, sequenced in a study of T cell clonotyping in hematopoietic cell transplantation. Produced via immunoSEQ multiplex PCR; TCRdb's table is partial and in-frame only. The table has under 6,500 clones, 55% to 80% seen once. The starting material was PBMCs, obtained 100 days after allogeneic stem cell transplant. The origin of the receptors is a female patient in her 50s who had an allogeneic stem cell transplant, so the T cells may come from the graft donor. Some clones in this sample may be carry-over from other donors' samples.

The V and J genes are TRBV10-2 and TRBJ2-7; D gene uncertain. The germline V gene has CDR1 WSHSY and CDR2 SAAADI. This CDR3 has 13 residues. V was pared by 3 bases and J by 2 bases, with 8 bases between. The CDR3 sequence is CASSEGFTYEQYF. The CDR3 DNA reads TGCGCCAGCAGTGAAGGGTTCACCTACGAGCAGTACTTC.

The chain combines TRBV28 with TRBJ2-7; the match to TRBD1 covers 7 bases. This CDR3 has 13 amino acids. Trimming removed 2 bases from V and 4 bases from J; junction bases left unmatched: 2. CDR1 is MDHEN, CDR2 SYDVKM, per germline. The CDR3 nucleotides are TGTGCCAGCAGTTTAGGGACAGATTACGAGCAGTACTTC. The encoded protein is CASSLGTDYEQYF. Combining the CDR3 with reference TRBV28 and TRBJ2-7 gives the whole variable domain DVKVTQSSRYLVKRTGEKVFLECVQDMDHENMFWYRQDPGLGLRLIYFSYDVKMKEKGDIPEGYSVSREKKERFSLILESASTNQTSMYLCASSLGTDYEQYFGPGTRLTVT.

For this clone: The junction shows a germline mismatch at one end, possibly a read error. The V and J genes are TRBV6-4 and TRBJ2-7, with 10 bases lining up with TRBD1. Per the germline V gene, CDR1 is MRHNA and CDR2 is SNTAGT. The CDR3 runs 15 residues. The CDR3 here is CAISPGQGIHYEQYF. For the CDR3, the DNA is TGTGCCATCAGTCCGGGACAGGGGATTCATTACGAGCAGTACTTC.

This clone was seen more than once but under ten times. The rearrangement links TRBV15 to TRBJ2-5; TRBD1 might be the D (6 bases). The length of the CDR3 is 15 residues. Trimming removed 1 base from V and 4 bases from J, with 13 bases in between. The germline V gene has CDR1 LNHNV and CDR2 YYDKDF (reference sequence). The CDR3 nucleotides read TGTGCCACCAGCAGAGCACAGGGATTCGGAGAGACCCAGTACTTC. The encoded protein is CATSRAQGFGETQYF. The full variable domain, its missing parts supplied by reference TRBV15 and TRBJ2-5, is DAMVIQNPRYQVTQFGKPVTLSCSQTLNHNVMYWYQQKSSQAPKLLFHYYDKDFNNEADTPDNFQSRRPNTSFCFLDIRSPGLGDTAMYLCATSRAQGFGETQYFGPGTRLLVL.

This chain links TRBV29-1 with TRBJ1-1; D remains ambiguous. Germline V gene data show CDR1 as SQVTM and CDR2 as ANQGSEA. Deletions cut 6 bases from V and 3 bases from J, with 14 bases between. This CDR3 has 13 amino acids. CDR3 region: CSVPWVSDTEAFF. The CDR3 nucleotides read TGCAGCGTCCCCTGGGTTTCGGACACTGAAGCTTTCTTT.

V usage is TRBV30 and J usage is TRBJ2-7; 8 bases line up with TRBD1. Trimming removed 5 bases from V and 3 bases from J; junction bases left unmatched: 9. The CDR3 covers 14 residues. Germline CDR1 reads GTSNPN; CDR2 reads SVGIG (reference sequence). The CDR3 protein is CAWGTGSRYYEQYF. DNA of the CDR3: TGTGCCTGGGGGACAGGTTCTCGTTACTACGAGCAGTACTTC.

CDR3 sequence reads: CASSATGKTYNEQFF. The CDR3 coding sequence is TGTGCCAGCAGTGCGACAGGGAAGACCTACAATGAGCAGTTCTTC. The V and J genes are TRBV2 and TRBJ2-1, with TRBD1 matching 7 bases. V lost 4 bases to trimming and J lost 2 bases; unmatched junction nucleotides: 5. CDR3 length: 15 amino acids. Germline V gene sequence: CDR1 SNHLY, CDR2 FYNNEI.

This chain connects TRBV5-1 to TRBJ2-4; perhaps TRBD2 as D (7 bases). The CDR3 runs to 16 residues. Trimming left V 4 bases short and J 1 base short, with 15 bases between. Germline V lookup: CDR1 SGHRS, CDR2 YFSETQ. The DNA of the CDR3 is TGCGCCAGCAGCCAAGAGGGGGGGCAGGCCAAAAACATTCAGTACTTC. It codes for CASSQEGGQAKNIQYF.

J is TRBJ1-1 and V is TRBV4-1; a possible D gene is TRBD1 (5 bases). The germline gives CDR1 MGHRA, CDR2 YSYEKL. This CDR3 is built from 15 residues. V was pared by 1 base and J by 1 base, with 10 bases between. The CDR3: CASSQGGSGNTEAFF. The DNA for the CDR3 is TGCGCCAGCAGCCAAGGGGGGTCAGGGAACACTGAAGCTTTCTTT.

The chain has TRBV30 and TRBJ2-3; 8 nucleotides agree with TRBD1. J gave up 5 bases and V 2 bases, and 15 bases lay outside the gene matches. Germline CDR1 and CDR2: GTSNPN and SVGIG (reference sequence). CDR3 length: 17 amino acids. The CDR3 region is CAWSPRTGSSRGDTQYF. CDR3 nucleotides: TGTGCCTGGAGTCCTCGGACAGGGAGTTCCCGCGGAGATACGCAGTATTTT.

J is TRBJ1-6 and V is TRBV5-1; TRBD1 agrees at 11 bases. This CDR3 has 14 amino acids. The ends lost 6 bases at V and 9 bases at J; junction bases unmatched: 5. Per germline, CDR1 SGHRS and CDR2 YFSETQ. CDR3 nucleotide sequence: TGCGCCAGCACGGAAGGGACAGGGGGTTCACCCCTCCACTTT. Its protein is CASTEGTGGSPLHF.